This is a list of T cell receptor beta chains from one sample in a study of blood T cell repertoires in COVID-19. Measured with immunoSEQ multiplex PCR; TCRdb has only the in-frame clones, and not every one. The table has about 200,000 clones, around 85% seen once. The sequencing input was peripheral blood. The receptors were sampled from a man over 45 who had recovered from COVID-19. The CDR3 runs from the conserved cysteine through the conserved F or W. A D gene is named only where the DNA matches it firmly. Some rows have no size entry. The others give once, few or many, or a class for an expanded clone.

d_call	j_call	clone_size	v_call	cdr3_nt	cdr3_aa
-	TRBJ1-5	-	TRBV5-5	TGTGCCAGCAGCTTGGCGGTCGGGAACAATCAGCCCCAGCATTTT	CASSLAVGNNQPQHF
-	TRBJ2-3	-	TRBV19	TGTGCCAGTAGTGCGGACGAACAGGAAAACACAGATACGCAGTATTTT	CASSADEQENTDTQYF
-	TRBJ1-1	-	TRBV7-2	TGTGCCAGCAGCTTAGGGAGAGTGACTGAAGCTTTCTTT	CASSLGRVTEAFF
-	TRBJ2-3	-	TRBV6-2/TRBV6-3	TGTGCCAGCAGTTATATTGATACGCAGTATTTT	CASSYIDTQYF
-	TRBJ2-7	-	TRBV12-2	TGTGCAAGTCGCTTAAGACAGGTTACACCTTACGAGCAGTACTTC	CASRLRQVTPYEQYF
-	TRBJ2-2	-	TRBV7-3	TGTGCCAGCAGCCAGGAGGGATTCGAAACCGGGGAGCTGTTTTTT	CASSQEGFETGELFF
TRBD2	TRBJ2-3	-	TRBV28	TGTGCCAGCAGTTCAGGACTAGCGGCCGATACGCAGTATTTT	CASSSGLAADTQYF
TRBD1	TRBJ2-7	-	TRBV30	TGTGCCTGGAGTAATGTTTTGTCGGGACAGGGGGACGGAGAGCAGTACTTC	CAWSNVLSGQGDGEQYF
-	TRBJ2-5	-	TRBV20-1	TGCAGTGCTAGTTTGGAGCAGGAGACCCAGTACTTC	CSASLEQETQYF
TRBD1	TRBJ1-2	-	TRBV5-4	TGTGCCAGCAGCTCCGGACAGGCCGCGACCTATGGCTACACCTTC	CASSSGQAATYGYTF
TRBD2	TRBJ2-7	-	TRBV7-9	TGTGCCAGCAGCTTGACTAGCGGAAGCTCCTACGAGCAGTACTTC	CASSLTSGSSYEQYF
TRBD1	TRBJ1-1	once	TRBV29-1	TGCAGCGTTGCATCTAACAGGGGCGGTCGCACTGAAGCTTTCTTT	CSVASNRGGRTEAFF
-	TRBJ1-1	-	TRBV24-1	TGTGCCACCAGGGGGCAGGTACACATGAACACTGAAGCTTTCTTT	CATRGQVHMNTEAFF
TRBD2	TRBJ2-1	-	TRBV6-1	TGTGCCAGCAGTGAGGCTAGCGGGAGGGCCCTCTACAATGAGCAGTTCTTC	CASSEASGRALYNEQFF
TRBD1	TRBJ1-3	-	TRBV6-5	TGTGCCAGCAGGGGGACAGGTTTCTCTGGAAACACCATATATTTT	CASRGTGFSGNTIYF
-	TRBJ2-7	once	TRBV19	TGTGCCAGTAGTATATTCTGGGGCGGGAAGGCGCAGTACTTC	CASSIFWGGKAQYF
TRBD1	TRBJ2-7	few	TRBV10-3	TGTGCCACCCGGTGGACAGGGTTCTCCTACGAGCAGTACTTC	CATRWTGFSYEQYF
TRBD1	TRBJ2-2	-	TRBV10-3	TGTGCCATCTCGACAGGGCGAACGAACACCGGGGAGCTGTTTTTT	CAISTGRTNTGELFF
TRBD1	TRBJ2-1	-	TRBV5-1	TGCGCCAGCAGCTTTTTACAGGGGTCTTCCTACAATGAGCAGTTCTTC	CASSFLQGSSYNEQFF
-	TRBJ1-1	once	TRBV18	TGTGCCAGCTCACTGTATTCGGGGGGAATGAACACTGAAGCTTTCTTT	CASSLYSGGMNTEAFF